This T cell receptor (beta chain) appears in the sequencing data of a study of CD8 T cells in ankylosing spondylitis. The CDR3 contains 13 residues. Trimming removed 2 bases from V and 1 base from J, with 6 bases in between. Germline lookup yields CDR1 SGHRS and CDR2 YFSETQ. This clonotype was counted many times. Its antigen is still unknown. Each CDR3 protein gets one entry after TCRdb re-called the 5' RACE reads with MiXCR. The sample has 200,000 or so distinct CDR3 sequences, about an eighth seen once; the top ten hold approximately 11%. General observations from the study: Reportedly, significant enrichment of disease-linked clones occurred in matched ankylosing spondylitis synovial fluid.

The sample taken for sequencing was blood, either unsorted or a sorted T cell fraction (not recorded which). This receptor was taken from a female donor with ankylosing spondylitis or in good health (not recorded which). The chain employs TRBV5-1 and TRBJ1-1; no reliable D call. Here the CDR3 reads CASSFTRNTEAFF. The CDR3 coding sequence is TGCGCCAGCAGCTTCACAAGGAACACTGAAGCTTTCTTT.